The text below deals with one T cell receptor beta chain. Investigators divided CD4+ cells into CD45RA+ naive and CD45RA-negative memory subsets. This sample was included in a study of shared clonotypes between healthy human individuals. The wider study: For every donor, three CD4 naive, three CD4 memory, two CD8 naive and one CD8 memory plates were used.

The CDR3 loop spans 15 amino acids. The germline V gene encodes CDR1 SGHTA and CDR2 FQGTGA. V shed 2 bases and J shed 3 bases, with 11 bases lying between them. The assay was immunoSEQ multiplex PCR, and TCRdb's table has in-frame clones only and misses some. The sample has almost 750,000 clones, 72% seen once. This rearrangement joins TRBV7-3 to TRBJ2-1, with D perhaps TRBD2 (6 bases). The clonotype comes from a woman aged 25 to 45 in good health. The specimen sequenced was memory CD4+ T cells sorted from blood. Subset reported: CD45RA-negative fraction. CDR3 nucleotides: TGTGCCAGCAGCTTAGGGACTGGCGACTACAATGAGCAGTTCTTC. It yields the protein CASSLGTGDYNEQFF. Looking up the rest from reference TRBV7-3 and TRBJ2-1 gives the full variable domain: GAGVSQTPSNKVTEKGKYVELRCDPISGHTALYWYRQSLGQGPEFLIYFQGTGAADDSGLPNDRFFAVRPEGSVSTLKIQRTERGDSAVYLCASSLGTGDYNEQFFGPGTRLTVL.